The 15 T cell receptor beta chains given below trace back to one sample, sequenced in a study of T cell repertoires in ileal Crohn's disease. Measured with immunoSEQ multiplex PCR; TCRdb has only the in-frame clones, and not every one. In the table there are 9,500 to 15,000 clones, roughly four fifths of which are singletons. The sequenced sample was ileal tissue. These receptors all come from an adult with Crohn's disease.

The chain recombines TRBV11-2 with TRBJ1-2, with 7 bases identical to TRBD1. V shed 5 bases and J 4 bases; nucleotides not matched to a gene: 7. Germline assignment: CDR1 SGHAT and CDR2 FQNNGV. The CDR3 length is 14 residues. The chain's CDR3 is CASSPQGSGYGYTF. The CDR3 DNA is TGTGCCAGCAGCCCACAGGGGTCGGGCTATGGCTACACCTTC.

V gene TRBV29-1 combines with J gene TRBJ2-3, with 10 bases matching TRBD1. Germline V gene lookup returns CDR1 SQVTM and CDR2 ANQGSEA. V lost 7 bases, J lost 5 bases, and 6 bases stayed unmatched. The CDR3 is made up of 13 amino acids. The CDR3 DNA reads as TGCAGCGAGGGACAGGGGCTGGGAGATACGCAGTATTTT. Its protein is CSEGQGLGDTQYF.

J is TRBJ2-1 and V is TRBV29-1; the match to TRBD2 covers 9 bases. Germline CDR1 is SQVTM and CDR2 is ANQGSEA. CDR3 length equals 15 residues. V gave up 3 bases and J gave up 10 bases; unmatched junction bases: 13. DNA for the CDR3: TGCAGCGTTGACGAGGGGGCTAGCGGGACGCAGGAGCAGTTCTTC. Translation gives CSVDEGASGTQEQFF.

Here the CDR3 DNA reads TGTGCCTGGAAATCGGGACTTAGCAATCAGCCCCAGCATTTT. Translated: CAWKSGLSNQPQHF. J is TRBJ1-5 and V is TRBV30; a weak D match, TRBD1 (5 bases). The CDR3 runs to 14 residues. CDR1 is GTSNPN and CDR2 is SVGIG in the germline V gene (reference sequence). Trimming removed 4 bases at V and 0 bases at J, with 10 bases between.

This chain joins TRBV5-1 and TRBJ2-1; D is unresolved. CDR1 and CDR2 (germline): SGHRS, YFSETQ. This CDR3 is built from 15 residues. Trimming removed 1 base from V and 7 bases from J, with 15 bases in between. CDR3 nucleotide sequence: TGCGCCAGCAGCTTGAACAGTGATCTCAGGAATGAGCAGTTCTTC. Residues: CASSLNSDLRNEQFF.

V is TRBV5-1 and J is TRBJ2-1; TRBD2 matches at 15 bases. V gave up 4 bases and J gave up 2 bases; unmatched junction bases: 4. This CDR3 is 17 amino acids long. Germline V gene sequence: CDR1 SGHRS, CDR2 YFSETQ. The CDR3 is CASSPGLAGGTYNEQFF. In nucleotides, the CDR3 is TGCGCCAGCAGCCCGGGACTAGCGGGGGGAACCTACAATGAGCAGTTCTTC.

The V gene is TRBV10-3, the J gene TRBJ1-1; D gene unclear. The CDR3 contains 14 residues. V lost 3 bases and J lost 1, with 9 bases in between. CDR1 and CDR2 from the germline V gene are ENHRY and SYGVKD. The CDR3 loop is CAISDPAGNTEAFF. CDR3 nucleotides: TGTGCCATCAGTGATCCGGCGGGGAACACTGAAGCTTTCTTT.

The DNA for the CDR3 is TGCAGCGTTGCGTTAGGGGTAGGGCTTAATGAAAAACTGTTTTTT. Amino acid sequence: CSVALGVGLNEKLFF. The chain carries TRBV29-1 and TRBJ1-4, with D possibly TRBD1 on 5 matching bases. Germline V lookup: CDR1 SQVTM, CDR2 ANQGSEA. This CDR3 is built from 15 residues. Deletions cut 4 bases from V and 4 bases from J, with 16 bases between.

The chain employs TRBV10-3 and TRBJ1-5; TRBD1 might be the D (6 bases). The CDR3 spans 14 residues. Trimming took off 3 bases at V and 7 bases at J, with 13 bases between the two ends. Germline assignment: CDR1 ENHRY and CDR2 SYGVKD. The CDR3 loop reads CAISDGQKDQPQHF. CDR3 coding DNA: TGTGCCATCAGTGATGGACAGAAGGACCAGCCCCAGCATTTT.

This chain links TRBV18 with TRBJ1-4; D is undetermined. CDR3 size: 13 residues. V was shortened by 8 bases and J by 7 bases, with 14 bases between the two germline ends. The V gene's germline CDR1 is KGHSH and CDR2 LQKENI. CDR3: CASRRLEGEKLFF. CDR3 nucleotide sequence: TGTGCCAGCCGACGACTTGAAGGTGAAAAACTGTTTTTT. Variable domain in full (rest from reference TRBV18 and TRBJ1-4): NAGVMQNPRHLVRRRGQEARLRCSPMKGHSHVYWYRQLPEEGLKFMVYLQKENIIDESGMPKERFSAEFPKEGPSILRIQQVVRGDSAAYFCASRRLEGEKLFFGSGTQLSVL.

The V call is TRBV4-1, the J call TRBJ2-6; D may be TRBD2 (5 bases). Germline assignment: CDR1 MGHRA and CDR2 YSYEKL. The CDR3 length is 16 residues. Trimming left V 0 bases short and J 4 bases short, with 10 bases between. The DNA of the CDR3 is TGCGCCAGCAGCCAAGACCGGGGTTCAGGGGCCAACGTCCTGACTTTC. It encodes CASSQDRGSGANVLTF.

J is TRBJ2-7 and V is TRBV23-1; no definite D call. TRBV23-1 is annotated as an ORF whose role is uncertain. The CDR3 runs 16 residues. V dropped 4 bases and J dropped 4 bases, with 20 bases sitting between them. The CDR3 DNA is TGCGCCAGCAGTCTTCTCCTCCGACCCAGGCATTACGAGCAGTACTTC. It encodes CASSLLLRPRHYEQYF.

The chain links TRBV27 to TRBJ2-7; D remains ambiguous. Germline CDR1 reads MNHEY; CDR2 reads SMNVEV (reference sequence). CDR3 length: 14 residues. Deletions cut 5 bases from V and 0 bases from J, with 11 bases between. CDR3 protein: CASSETGSSYEQYF. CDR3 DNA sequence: TGTGCCAGCAGTGAGACTGGCAGCTCCTACGAGCAGTACTTC.

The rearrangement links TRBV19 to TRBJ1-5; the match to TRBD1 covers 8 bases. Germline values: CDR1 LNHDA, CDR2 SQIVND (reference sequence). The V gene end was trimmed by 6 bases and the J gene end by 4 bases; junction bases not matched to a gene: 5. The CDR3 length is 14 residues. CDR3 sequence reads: CASRRQGQNQPQHF. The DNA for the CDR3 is TGTGCCAGTAGGAGACAGGGGCAAAATCAGCCCCAGCATTTT.

This CDR3 reads CASSLGGGRRGNTIYF. CDR3 coding DNA: TGTGCCAGCAGCTTAGGGGGAGGCCGCAGAGGAAACACCATATATTTT. The chain joins TRBV7-9 to TRBJ1-3; D remains unclear. There are 16 residues in the CDR3. Trimming cost V 1 base and J 4 bases, with 14 bases left between them. CDR1 is SEHNR, CDR2 FQNEAQ, per germline (reference sequence).